The next 18 T cell receptor beta chains were all read from a single sample in a study of vaccination effects on CD4 cells after COVID-19. The assay was immunoSEQ multiplex PCR, and TCRdb's table has in-frame clones only and misses some. Found here are about 13,000 clones, around 75% of them singletons; the top ten hold around 35%. Before any sequencing was done, the ViraFEST assay used viral peptide pools to expand antigen-specific CD4+ T cells. Investigators separated out CD4+ T cells once 9 to 11 days of culture had passed. It was between March and December 2020 that the person had a SARS-CoV-2 infection confirmed by PCR. The participants, recipients of two vaccine doses, got either BNT162b2 or mRNA-1273. Their antigens remain unidentified. The specimen was CD4+ T cells from PBMCs cultured with HCoV-NL63 spike peptides, collected after COVID-19 vaccination. These receptors all stem from a human donor who had a prior SARS-CoV-2 infection.

This clone was observed a few times. The rearrangement joins TRBV2 to TRBJ2-5, with 7 bases fitting TRBD1. The V and J ends lost 6 bases and 5 bases, in that order; junction bases with no gene match: 3. Per the germline V gene, CDR1 is SNHLY and CDR2 is FYNNEI. This CDR3 contains 12 residues. The CDR3 loop reads CASSQQGETQYF. CDR3 in DNA: TGTGCCAGCAGCCAACAGGGGGAGACCCAGTACTTC.

The sample holds one count of this clone. The rearrangement uses TRBV29-1 and TRBJ2-1, with D possibly TRBD1 on 6 matching bases. The CDR3 has 13 residues. The germline V and J ends were trimmed by 4 bases and 7 bases, with 14 bases remaining between them. From germline, CDR1 is SQVTM and CDR2 ANQGSEA. CDR3 DNA: TGCAGCGTTGGACCGCGAAGGGGGAATGAGCAGTTCTTC. Translation gives CSVGPRRGNEQFF.

The chain has TRBV24-1 and TRBJ1-2; the match to TRBD1 covers 8 bases. The CDR3 is 15 amino acids. V shed 4 bases, J shed 8 bases, and the junction held 11 bases outside the gene matches. CDR1 and CDR2 (germline): KGHDR, SFDVKD. CDR3 DNA sequence: TGTGCCACCAGTGACCTAGGACAGGGCGTGGAGGGCTACACCTTC. Protein product: CATSDLGQGVEGYTF.

In this sample, this clone turned up once. This chain uses TRBV3-1 (or the pseudogene TRBV3-2) with TRBJ2-1; the D is unclear. CDR1 LGHDT and CDR2 YNNKEL come from the germline V gene (reference sequence). V gave up 1 base and J gave up 5 bases, with 9 bases separating them. The CDR3 is 14 residues long. CDR3 region: CASSQVYTDNEQFF. The CDR3 DNA reads TGTGCCAGCAGCCAAGTCTACACTGACAATGAGCAGTTCTTC.

The chain couples TRBV9 to TRBJ1-5, with a weak D call TRBD1 (5 bases). This CDR3 spans 15 amino acids. The V gene's germline CDR1 is SGDLS and CDR2 YYNGEE. V was shortened by 0 bases and J by 0 bases, with 7 bases between the two germline ends. In DNA form, the CDR3 reads TGTGCCAGCAGCGTAGAAGGGGATAGCAATCAGCCCCAGCATTTT. Protein product: CASSVEGDSNQPQHF.

In DNA form, the CDR3 reads TGTGCCAGCAGCCGTGGAGGTAGCGGGGGGCCCCAAGAGACCCAGTACTTC. This encodes CASSRGGSGGPQETQYF. This chain connects TRBV5-4 to TRBJ2-5, with TRBD2 matching over 10 bases. V lost 4 bases to trimming and J lost 1 base; unmatched junction nucleotides: 10. The CDR3 has 17 residues. In germline, CDR1 is SGHNT, CDR2 YYREEE (reference sequence).

CDR3 DNA: TGTGCCAGCAGCCAAGCAAAGGCTAGCGGCACAGATACGCAGTATTTT. Encoded protein: CASSQAKASGTDTQYF. This chain joins TRBV3-1 (or the pseudogene TRBV3-2) and TRBJ2-3; perhaps TRBD2 as D (6 bases). The CDR3 consists of 16 residues. In germline, CDR1 is LGHDT, CDR2 YNNKEL (reference sequence). Trimming shortened V by 1 base and J by 1 base, and 12 bases separated the two germline ends.

This clone was detected a few times. The same CDR3 can be traced to other DNA sequences in this sample. This chain links TRBV4-2 with TRBJ2-5; TRBD1 matches 7 bases. Germline values: CDR1 LGHNA, CDR2 YNFKEQ. Trimming removed 3 bases from V and 3 bases from J; junction bases left unmatched: 4. CDR3 length: 14 amino acids. The CDR3 DNA is TGTGCCAGCAGCCAGGGGACAGCGAAAGAGACCCAGTACTTC. Translating it yields CASSQGTAKETQYF.

The rearrangement links TRBV6-6 to TRBJ2-7; possible D gene TRBD1, 5 bases. CDR1 and CDR2 from the germline V gene are MNHNY and SVGAGI (reference sequence). CDR3 length: 13 amino acids. Deletions cut 6 bases from V and 5 bases from J, with 14 bases between. CDR3 sequence reads: CASRVTVSDEQYF. The CDR3 nucleotides read TGTGCCAGCAGGGTGACAGTTTCGGACGAGCAGTACTTC.

The V call is TRBV6-2 or TRBV6-3, the J call TRBJ2-2; D possibly corresponds to TRBD2 (5 bases). The CDR3 loop spans 16 amino acids. Germline loops: CDR1 MNHEY, CDR2 SVGEGT. The germline V and J ends were trimmed by 0 bases and 0 bases, with 8 bases remaining between them. This chain's CDR3 is CASSYSQRSNTGELFF. The CDR3 region has the DNA TGTGCCAGCAGTTACTCCCAGCGGTCGAACACCGGGGAGCTGTTTTTT.

The rearrangement uses TRBV11-2 and TRBJ2-1; tentatively, D is TRBD1 or TRBD2 (6 bases each). V was clipped by 4 bases and J by 7 bases, with 20 bases between them. Germline V gene lookup returns CDR1 SGHAT and CDR2 FQNNGV. The CDR3 is 16 residues long. The CDR3 loop reads CASSWGVRGRFNEQFF. CDR3 coding DNA: TGTGCCAGCAGCTGGGGGGTTCGGGGGCGCTTTAATGAGCAGTTCTTC.

The V gene is TRBV24-1, the J gene TRBJ1-2; 7 bases line up with TRBD1. Unmatched junction bases numbered 12, after V lost 2 bases and J lost 4 bases. CDR1 is KGHDR, CDR2 SFDVKD, per germline. The CDR3 has 17 amino acids. Here the CDR3 DNA reads TGTGCCACCAGTGATTCGAAGCCGGGACAGCTCTTCTATGGCTACACCTTC. Protein: CATSDSKPGQLFYGYTF.

V gene TRBV28 combines with J gene TRBJ1-2, with TRBD1 as a possible D gene (5 bases). Trimming stripped 1 base from V and 7 bases from J, with 22 bases between. The CDR3 sequence is 17 residues long. Germline V lookup: CDR1 MDHEN, CDR2 SYDVKM. The DNA of the CDR3 is TGTGCCAGCAGTTTATTAGAAGTGGGGGGTTCTGCGGGTGGCTACACCTTC. Protein product: CASSLLEVGGSAGGYTF.

This clone was seen once. The rearrangement joins TRBV5-1 to TRBJ2-7, with D tentatively TRBD1 (6 bases). V was trimmed by 3 bases and J by 0 bases, leaving 22 bases between them. In germline, CDR1 is SGHRS, CDR2 YFSETQ. The CDR3 has 18 amino acids. CDR3 nucleotides: TGCGCCAGCAGCTCCGCCGTCTCAGGGGCTTACTTCTCCTACGAGCAGTACTTC. This sequence encodes CASSSAVSGAYFSYEQYF.

The chain recombines TRBV14 with TRBJ1-4; D is undetermined. The CDR3 spans 13 residues. Looked up from germline, CDR1 is SGHDN and CDR2 is FVKESK. The ends were cut back, 1 base at V and 7 bases at J, with 7 bases in the middle. The CDR3 DNA reads TGTGCCAGCAGCCAAGTTGTCTCTGAAAAACTGTTTTTT. This translates into CASSQVVSEKLFF.

The rearrangement uses TRBV7-2 and TRBJ2-1; 13 bases are a match to TRBD2. V lost 0 bases, J lost 14 bases, and 7 bases stayed unmatched. CDR1 is SGHTA, CDR2 FQGNSA, per germline. The CDR3 runs 15 residues. DNA of the CDR3: TGTGCCAGCAGCTTAGCACTAGCGGGGGGGTATAGGAAGTTCTTC. Translation gives CASSLALAGGYRKFF.

The rearrangement uses TRBV9 and TRBJ2-1, with 8 bases matching TRBD1. Per the germline V gene, CDR1 is SGDLS and CDR2 is YYNGEE. This CDR3 is built from 15 residues. V trimming: 0 bases; J trimming: 10 bases; junction bases outside the gene matches: 9. The CDR3 sequence: CASSVDQGAVEEQFF. The CDR3 DNA follows: TGTGCCAGCAGCGTAGATCAGGGGGCAGTCGAGGAGCAGTTCTTC.

V gene TRBV12-5 combines with J gene TRBJ2-1, with 15 bases that match TRBD2. Germline CDR1 is LGHNT and CDR2 is FRNRAP. V shed 2 bases, J shed 6 bases, and the junction held 8 bases outside the gene matches. The CDR3 totals 18 residues. CDR3 DNA: TGTGCTAGTGGTTTGACAAGGACTAGCGGGGGGGCATTCAATGAGCAGTTCTTC. It encodes CASGLTRTSGGAFNEQFF.